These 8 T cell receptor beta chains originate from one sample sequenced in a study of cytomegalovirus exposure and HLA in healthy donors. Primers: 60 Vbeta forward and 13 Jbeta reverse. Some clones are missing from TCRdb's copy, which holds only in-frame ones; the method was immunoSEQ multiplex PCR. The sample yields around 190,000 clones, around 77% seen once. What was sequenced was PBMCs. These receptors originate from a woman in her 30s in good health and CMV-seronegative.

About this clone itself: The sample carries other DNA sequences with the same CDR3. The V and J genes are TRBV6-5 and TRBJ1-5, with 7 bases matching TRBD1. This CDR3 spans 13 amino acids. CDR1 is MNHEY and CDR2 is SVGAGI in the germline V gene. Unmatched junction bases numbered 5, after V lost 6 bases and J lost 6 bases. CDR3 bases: TGTGCCAGCAGCCGAACAGGGGTTCAGCCCCAGCATTTT. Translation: CASSRTGVQPQHF.

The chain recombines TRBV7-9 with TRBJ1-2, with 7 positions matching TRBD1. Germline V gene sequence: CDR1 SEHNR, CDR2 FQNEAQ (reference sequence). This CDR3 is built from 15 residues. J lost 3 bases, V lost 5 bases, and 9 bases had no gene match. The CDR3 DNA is TGTGCCAGCAGCGACACAGGGGCGACGGACTATGGCTACACCTTC. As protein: CASSDTGATDYGYTF.

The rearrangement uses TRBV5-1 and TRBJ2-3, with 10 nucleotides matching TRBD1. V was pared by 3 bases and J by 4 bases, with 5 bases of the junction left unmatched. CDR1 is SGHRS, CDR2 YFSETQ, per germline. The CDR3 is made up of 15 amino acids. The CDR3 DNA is TGCGCCAGCAGCTCCCCGACAGGGGGCCCAGATACGCAGTATTTT. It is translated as CASSSPTGGPDTQYF.

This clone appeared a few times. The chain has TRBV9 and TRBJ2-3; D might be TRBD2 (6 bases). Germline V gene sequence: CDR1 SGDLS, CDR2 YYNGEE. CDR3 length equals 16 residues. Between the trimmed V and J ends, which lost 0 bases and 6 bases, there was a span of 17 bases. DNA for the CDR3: TGTGCCAGCAGCGTAGATCCGGGGGTGGGTGGGGATACGCAGTATTTT. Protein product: CASSVDPGVGGDTQYF.

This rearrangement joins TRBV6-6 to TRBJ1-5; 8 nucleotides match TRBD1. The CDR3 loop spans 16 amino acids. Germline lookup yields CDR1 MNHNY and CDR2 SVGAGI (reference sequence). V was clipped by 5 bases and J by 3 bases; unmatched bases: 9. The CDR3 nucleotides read TGTGCCAGCAGTCCAGGGACAGGAGGGTACAATCAGCCCCAGCATTTT. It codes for CASSPGTGGYNQPQHF.

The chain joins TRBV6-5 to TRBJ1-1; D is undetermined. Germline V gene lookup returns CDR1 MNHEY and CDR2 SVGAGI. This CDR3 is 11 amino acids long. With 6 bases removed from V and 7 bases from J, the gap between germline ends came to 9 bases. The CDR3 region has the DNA TGTGCCAGCAGAGAGAGAAGTGAAGCTTTCTTT. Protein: CASRERSEAFF.

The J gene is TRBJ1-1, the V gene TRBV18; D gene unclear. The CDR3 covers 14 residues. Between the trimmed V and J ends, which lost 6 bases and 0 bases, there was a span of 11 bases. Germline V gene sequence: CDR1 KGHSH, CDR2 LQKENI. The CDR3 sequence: CASSKEVMNTEAFF. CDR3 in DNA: TGTGCCAGCTCTAAAGAGGTTATGAACACTGAAGCTTTCTTT.

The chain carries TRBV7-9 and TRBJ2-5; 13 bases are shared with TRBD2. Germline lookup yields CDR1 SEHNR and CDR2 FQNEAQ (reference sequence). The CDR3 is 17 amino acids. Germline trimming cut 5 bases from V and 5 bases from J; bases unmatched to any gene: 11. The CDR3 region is CASSPDRTSGGGETQYF. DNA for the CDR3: TGTGCCAGCAGCCCCGACCGGACTAGCGGGGGCGGCGAGACCCAGTACTTC.